Following are 30 T cell receptor beta chains from one sample sequenced in a study of blood T cells in healthy people across ages. The authors ran a second PCR of 7 to 11 cycles using a sample-barcoded 5' primer and a J-beta primer mix. TCRdb fed the 5' RACE reads into MiXCR, producing one record per CDR3 protein. In the table there are hundreds of thousands of distinct CDR3 sequences, roughly half of which are singletons. Sequenced input: blood. These receptors came from a man aged 60 to 75 in good health.

This clonotype appeared many times. V gene TRBV7-8 combines with J gene TRBJ2-7; 7 positions match TRBD1. This CDR3 contains 13 residues. Germline-derived CDR1 and CDR2 are SGHVS and FQNEAQ. Trimming at V came to 5 bases and at J to 5 bases, leaving 6 bases not matched to a gene. CDR3 nucleotides: TGTGCCAGCAGCGGCAGGGGGAAGGACGAGCAGTACTTC. Translated, it gives CASSGRGKDEQYF.

V gene TRBV7-9 combines with J gene TRBJ2-3, with D tentatively TRBD1 (5 bases). The germline CDR1 and CDR2 sequences are SEHNR and FQNEAQ (reference sequence). The V and J ends lost 1 base and 6 bases respectively, with 8 bases between them. The CDR3 runs to 13 residues. CDR3 in DNA: TGTGCCAGCAGCTTAGAGGGGCCCGATACGCAGTATTTT. It encodes CASSLEGPDTQYF. The variable domain in full, completed from reference TRBV7-9 and TRBJ2-3, reads DTGVSQNPRHKITKRGQNVTFRCDPISEHNRLYWYRQTLGQGPEFLTYFQNEAQLEKSRLLSDRFSAERPKGSFSTLEIQRTEQGDSAMYLCASSLEGPDTQYFGPGTRLTVL.

This clonotype has at least ten counts. The chain links TRBV5-1 to TRBJ2-7; D may be TRBD1 (6 bases). Trimming took off 4 bases at V and 5 bases at J, with 16 bases between the two ends. The CDR3 consists of 14 residues. Looked up from germline, CDR1 is SGHRS and CDR2 is YFSETQ. CDR3 DNA: TGCGCCAGCAGCAGACAAACAGGGTTCGACGAGCAGTACTTC. This translates into CASSRQTGFDEQYF.

Points on this clonotype: Relative to the germline gene, one junction end is altered; a read error may explain this. The chain recombines TRBV7-9 with TRBJ1-2; D remains unclear. Looked up from germline, CDR1 is SEHNR and CDR2 is FQNEAQ (reference sequence). This CDR3 has 14 residues. The CDR3 DNA is TGTGCCTGCAGCTCTTCGGGAGCTAACTATGGCTACACCTTC. Protein sequence: CACSSSGANYGYTF.

The J gene is TRBJ2-3, the V gene TRBV29-1; D remains unclear. The length of the CDR3 is 11 residues. CDR1 is SQVTM, CDR2 ANQGSEA, per germline. V gave up 4 bases and J gave up 6 bases, with 8 bases separating them. The CDR3 sequence: CSVGSGDTQYF. The CDR3 DNA reads as TGCAGCGTTGGGTCCGGGGATACGCAGTATTTT.

CDR3 in amino acids: CSVEDRSGQGIYNEQFF. The CDR3 nucleotides read TGCAGCGTTGAAGATCGATCCGGACAGGGAATCTACAATGAGCAGTTCTTC. The chain uses TRBV29-1 and TRBJ2-1; TRBD1 aligns across 8 bases. The CDR3 sequence is 17 residues long. The germline V gene has CDR1 SQVTM and CDR2 ANQGSEA. V shed 0 bases, J shed 3 bases, and the junction held 10 bases outside the gene matches.

This clonotype was found many times. This chain joins TRBV27 and TRBJ1-5; TRBD1 agrees at 8 bases. V was clipped by 6 bases and J by 3 bases; unmatched bases: 7. The CDR3 sequence is 15 residues long. Germline-derived CDR1 and CDR2 are MNHEY and SMNVEV (reference sequence). CDR3 protein: CASRAGGAPNQPQHF. The CDR3, as DNA: TGTGCCAGCAGAGCAGGGGGCGCGCCCAATCAGCCCCAGCATTTT.

The J gene is TRBJ2-5, the V gene TRBV6-6, with 8 positions matching TRBD1. This CDR3 is built from 14 residues. Germline CDR1 is MNHNY and CDR2 is SVGAGI (reference sequence). Germline trimming cut 8 bases from V and 4 bases from J; bases unmatched to any gene: 9. Written as DNA, the CDR3 is TGTGCCAGCGCCCCAGAACAGGGGGGAGAGACCCAGTACTTC. Its translation is CASAPEQGGETQYF.

The chain has TRBV29-1 and TRBJ1-1; possibly TRBD1 for D (5 bases). This CDR3 spans 12 amino acids. Germline V gives CDR1 SQVTM, CDR2 ANQGSEA. V gave up 7 bases and J gave up 4 bases, with 13 bases separating them. The CDR3 protein is CSATDSGTEAFF. CDR3 nucleotide sequence: TGCAGCGCCACTGACAGCGGCACTGAAGCTTTCTTT.

This chain connects TRBV15 to TRBJ2-1; D possibly corresponds to TRBD1 (6 bases). The CDR3 loop spans 15 amino acids. The V end was cut by 5 bases, the J end by 0 bases, with 11 bases between. Germline-derived CDR1 and CDR2 are LNHNV and YYDKDF (reference sequence). The CDR3 sequence: CATSAGQRSYNEQFF. The CDR3 coding sequence is TGTGCCACCAGCGCCGGACAGCGCTCCTACAATGAGCAGTTCTTC.

The chain employs TRBV29-1 and TRBJ2-7; a weak D match, TRBD2 (6 bases). CDR1 is SQVTM and CDR2 is ANQGSEA in the germline V gene. The V end lost 4 bases, the J end lost 2 bases, and 12 bases lay between the germline ends. The CDR3 has 13 amino acids. The DNA of the CDR3 is TGCAGCGTTGCTAGGAGGGCGCCCTACGAGCAGTACTTC. It translates to CSVARRAPYEQYF.

This chain links TRBV7-9 with TRBJ2-3, with 7 nucleotides matching TRBD2. The CDR3 totals 16 residues. J gave up 2 bases and V 5 bases, and 10 bases lay outside the gene matches. Germline assignment: CDR1 SEHNR and CDR2 FQNEAQ (reference sequence). The CDR3 bases are TGTGCCAGCAGCCCCGGTTGGGGGAGGGCCACAGATACGCAGTATTTT. Translation: CASSPGWGRATDTQYF.

Many counts were recorded for this clonotype. The chain links TRBV5-4 to TRBJ2-3; tentative D call: TRBD2 (5 bases). Germline V CDR1 and CDR2: SGHNT, YYREEE (reference sequence). V dropped 1 base and J dropped 0 bases, with 6 bases sitting between them. The CDR3 is made up of 14 amino acids. The CDR3 region is CASSLRGSTDTQYF. DNA of the CDR3: TGTGCCAGCAGCTTGAGAGGGAGCACAGATACGCAGTATTTT.

This clonotype has a handful of counts. This chain links TRBV7-8 with TRBJ1-2, with D possibly TRBD1 on 5 matching bases. Germline lookup yields CDR1 SGHVS and CDR2 FQNEAQ. The CDR3 totals 13 residues. V lost 8 bases to trimming and J lost 7 bases, with 17 bases between them. CDR3 nucleotides: TGTGCCAGCCACCTCGGGGGATTGAGTGGCTACACCTTC. It yields the protein CASHLGGLSGYTF.

Turning to this clonotype: One junction end does not reproduce the germline sequence, and a read error may be involved. V and J are TRBV4-2 and TRBJ1-2, with 9 bases fitting TRBD1. This CDR3 is 16 amino acids long. CDR1 is LGHNA and CDR2 is YNFKEQ in the germline V gene. As DNA, the CDR3 is TGTGCCAGCAGCCGATCGGGACAGGGTAGAGACTATGACTACACCTTC. It encodes CASSRSGQGRDYDYTF.

The rearrangement uses TRBV6-6 and TRBJ2-1, with 8 bases lining up with TRBD2. Germline values: CDR1 MNHNY, CDR2 SVGAGI (reference sequence). V shed 6 bases, J shed 7 bases, and the junction held 8 bases outside the gene matches. The CDR3 has 14 amino acids. This chain's CDR3 is CASSSSGGRNEQFF. The CDR3 DNA sequence: TGTGCCAGCAGCTCCTCGGGGGGGCGGAATGAGCAGTTCTTC.

The J gene is TRBJ2-5, the V gene TRBV14; D call uncertain. Trimming left V 2 bases short and J 11 bases short, with 15 bases between. The CDR3 runs 13 residues. Germline assignment: CDR1 SGHDN and CDR2 FVKESK. CDR3 nucleotides: TGTGCCAGCAGCCAACAGACTGTCAATGAGCAGTACTTC. Translating it yields CASSQQTVNEQYF.

The rearrangement joins TRBV19 to TRBJ1-2; TRBD1 is a possible D gene (5 bases). V was pared by 7 bases and J by 5 bases, with 14 bases between. Germline V lookup: CDR1 LNHDA, CDR2 SQIVND (reference sequence). This CDR3 region has 13 residues. Here the CDR3 reads CASTTDGQYGYTF. The CDR3 DNA follows: TGTGCCAGTACGACGGACGGACAATATGGCTACACCTTC.

CDR3 in amino acids: CSGGLAGTKNIQYF. The DNA of the CDR3 is TGCAGCGGGGGACTAGCGGGGACTAAAAACATTCAGTACTTC. The chain has TRBV29-1 and TRBJ2-5; 13 nucleotides match TRBD2. The end of the DNA is better explained by TRBJ2-4, so the J call may be wrong. CDR1 is SQVTM and CDR2 is ANQGSEA in the germline V gene. This CDR3 is built from 14 residues.

Of note for this clonotype: A much larger clone lies one base from this, so it may be a read error. This chain links TRBV4-2 with TRBJ2-1, with D uncertain. The better agreement between TRBJ2-7 and the DNA end casts doubt on the J call. Germline-derived CDR1 and CDR2 are LGHNA and YNFKEQ. The CDR3 has 16 amino acids. The DNA of the CDR3 is TGTGCCAGCAGCCAAGAGTCAACTTCTTCTCACAATGAGCAGTACTTC. Protein sequence: CASSQESTSSHNEQYF.

This clonotype turned up a few times. J is TRBJ2-7 and V is TRBV18; D is possibly TRBD2 (6 bases). The closer fit of TRBJ2-5 to the DNA end suggests the J call may be wrong. CDR3 length equals 14 residues. Germline CDR1 is KGHSH and CDR2 is LQKENI. The CDR3 bases are TGTGCCAGCTCAAGCTTCGGAGGGCCGGAGACCCAGTACTTC. Its protein product is CASSSFGGPETQYF.

This clonotype was found a few times. V is TRBV30 and J is TRBJ2-1; D tentatively fits TRBD1 or TRBD2 (5 bases each). Trimming removed 3 bases at V and 6 bases at J, with 15 bases between. Germline V gene data show CDR1 as GTSNPN and CDR2 as SVGIG (reference sequence). This CDR3 has 14 residues. The CDR3 reads CAWRKLGESNEQFF. The CDR3 coding sequence is TGTGCCTGGAGAAAACTAGGGGAGAGCAATGAGCAGTTCTTC.

The J gene is TRBJ2-3, the V gene TRBV29-1, with 7 bases matching TRBD1. The CDR3 runs to 14 residues. Trimming at V came to 4 bases and at J to 3 bases, leaving 7 bases not matched to a gene. The germline V gene has CDR1 SQVTM and CDR2 ANQGSEA. In DNA, the CDR3 is TGCAGCGTTGCCACACAGGGGATTACAGATACGCAGTATTTT. It translates to CSVATQGITDTQYF.

This clonotype was recorded a few times. The V and J genes are TRBV11-2 and TRBJ2-5; D call uncertain. V shed 5 bases and J shed 2 bases, with 9 bases lying between them. Germline V gene sequence: CDR1 SGHAT, CDR2 FQNNGV. The CDR3 has 13 amino acids. The CDR3 region has the DNA TGTGCCAGCAGCCCCAAAAATCAAGAGACCCAGTACTTC. Its protein is CASSPKNQETQYF.

This chain uses TRBV20-1 with TRBJ2-7; 7 nucleotides line up with TRBD1. The CDR3 consists of 13 residues. Germline lookup yields CDR1 DFQATT and CDR2 SNEGSKA (reference sequence). V lost 0 bases, J lost 4 bases, and 3 bases stayed unmatched. CDR3 nucleotide sequence: TGCAGTGCTAGAGAAGAGGGGGCGTACGAGCAGTACTTC. Protein sequence: CSAREEGAYEQYF.

The chain employs TRBV2 and TRBJ2-1, with TRBD2 identical over 12 bases. V shed 4 bases and J 6 bases; nucleotides not matched to a gene: 1. The CDR3 is 14 residues long. Germline lookup yields CDR1 SNHLY and CDR2 FYNNEI. In DNA, the CDR3 is TGTGCCAGCAGTGCTAGCGGGAGGGCCAATGAGCAGTTCTTC. Translation gives CASSASGRANEQFF.

This clonotype was seen a single time. A much larger clone lies one base from this, so it may be a read error. This chain's CDR3 is CATSDGDTRYF. The CDR3 region has the DNA TGTGCCACCAGTGATGGAGATACGCGGTATTTT. The chain joins TRBV24-1 to TRBJ2-3, with D unresolved. The CDR3 is 11 residues long. In germline, CDR1 is KGHDR, CDR2 SFDVKD.

Note on this clonotype: The CDR3 ends on some other residue instead of the conserved phenylalanine or tryptophan, so this is likely a read error. This chain joins TRBV20-1 and TRBJ2-7, with D uncertain. V was trimmed by 3 bases and J by 3 bases, leaving 6 bases between them. This CDR3 comprises 11 residues. Germline V gene data show CDR1 as DFQATT and CDR2 as SNEGSKA (reference sequence). In nucleotides, the CDR3 is TGCAGTGCTAGGGGCCTCTACGAGCAGTACTCC. This gives the protein CSARGLYEQYS.

This sequence joins TRBV7-3 and TRBJ2-3, with 16 bases identical to TRBD2. The germline CDR1 and CDR2 sequences are SGHTA and FQGTGA. This CDR3 spans 19 amino acids. J lost 7 bases, V lost 5 bases, and 15 bases had no gene match. CDR3 DNA: TGTGCCAGCAGCCCCGGGACTAGCGGGAGGGCCGTTAACCGCTATACGCAGTATTTT. Residues: CASSPGTSGRAVNRYTQYF. Complete variable domain (other parts from reference TRBV7-3 and TRBJ2-3): GAGVSQTPSNKVTEKGKYVELRCDPISGHTALYWYRQSLGQGPEFLIYFQGTGAADDSGLPNDRFFAVRPEGSVSTLKIQRTERGDSAVYLCASSPGTSGRAVNRYTQYFGPGTRLTVL.

This chain connects TRBV28 to TRBJ2-1, with D unresolved. The CDR3 is 12 residues long. Germline V lookup: CDR1 MDHEN, CDR2 SYDVKM. V lost 10 bases and J lost 8, with 15 bases in between. CDR3 in DNA: TGTGCCACCACAAGTCAGGTCTATGAGCAGTTCTTC. Encoded protein: CATTSQVYEQFF.